This T cell receptor (beta chain) was retrieved from a study of CD8 T cells in Susac syndrome. The germline V gene has CDR1 SQVTM and CDR2 ANQGSEA. V lost 8 bases and J lost 3, with 14 bases in between. The CDR3 has 12 residues. Sequencing of TCR beta was performed on blood CD8+ and CD4+ T cells. TEMRA cells were FACS-enriched and CD8+ and CD4+ T cells negatively isolated. RNA in amounts of about 0.45 to 1 ug was reverse transcribed with random hexamers. Across 54 Vbeta and 13 Jbeta, TCR beta CDR3 was amplified with immunoSEQ multiplex PCR. TCRdb re-analysed the immunoSEQ multiplex PCR reads in MiXCR, keeping a single row per CDR3 protein. The data hold around 170,000 distinct CDR3 sequences, with around 92% observed a single time.

The rearrangement joins TRBV29-1 to TRBJ2-7, with D perhaps matching TRBD1 (5 bases). The sequence came from a human donor in good health. Input material: CD4+ T cells from PBMCs. The CDR3 here is CSPRQTNYEQYF. Written as DNA, the CDR3 is TGCAGCCCCCGACAGACCAACTACGAGCAGTACTTC.